The clone carrying this TCR beta chain was recorded only once. Its matching antigen is unknown. At one end, the junction sequence differs from germline, possibly due to a read error. The lymph nodes were axillary draining lymph nodes from breast cancer patients. MiXCR was run by TCRdb on the multiplex PCR reads, yielding one entry per CDR3 protein. The table includes 85,000 to 130,000 distinct CDR3 sequences, around 20% detected once. The record originates from a study of breast tumors, draining lymph nodes, adjacent tissues. In germline, CDR1 is DFQATT, CDR2 SNEGSKA (reference sequence). This CDR3 has 15 residues. Notes on the study in general: Tumors had less TCR diversity than lymph nodes, more than nontumor tissue. That most tumor T cells come from lymph nodes remained unproven.

The source of this sequence is a female donor with breast cancer. Some clones in this sample may be carry-over from other donors' samples. The gene calls are TRBV20-1 and TRBJ2-5; D is possibly TRBD2 (5 bases). Specimen: axillary lymph node tissue. CDR3 in amino acids: CGAPPWGESRETQYF. The CDR3 coding sequence is TGCGGTGCTCCCCCCTGGGGAGAGTCTCGAGAGACCCAGTACTTC.